Below, 9 T cell receptor beta chains from the same sample are listed, as sequenced in a study of T cell changes during pregnancy in multiple sclerosis. The table came from immunoSEQ multiplex PCR; TCRdb's copy has only in-frame clones and leaves some out. The table shows approximately 70,000 clones, with roughly nine tenths occurring only once. The sample in question was peripheral blood, obtained in the third trimester of pregnancy. These receptors were taken from a female donor with multiple sclerosis, enrolled in a pregnancy study.

This chain links TRBV7-9 with TRBJ2-5, with TRBD2 matching 8 bases. V lost 4 bases to trimming and J lost 1 base; unmatched junction nucleotides: 5. The germline gives CDR1 SEHNR, CDR2 FQNEAQ (reference sequence). The CDR3 totals 15 residues. CDR3 loop: CASSWEGLAQETQYF. The CDR3 DNA follows: TGTGCCAGCAGCTGGGAAGGACTAGCCCAAGAGACCCAGTACTTC.

This sequence joins TRBV6-5 and TRBJ1-1; D possibly corresponds to TRBD1 (5 bases). Trimming shortened V by 0 bases and J by 0 bases, and 8 bases separated the two germline ends. Germline V gene lookup returns CDR1 MNHEY and CDR2 SVGAGI. The CDR3 has 15 residues. CDR3 region: CASSYSGGMNTEAFF. CDR3 in DNA: TGTGCCAGCAGTTACTCTGGGGGGATGAACACTGAAGCTTTCTTT.

In its sample, this clone was seen once. The chain links TRBV28 to TRBJ2-7; D is perhaps TRBD2 (5 bases). This CDR3 is built from 14 residues. Looked up from germline, CDR1 is MDHEN and CDR2 is SYDVKM. With 3 bases removed from V and 5 bases from J, the gap between germline ends came to 14 bases. The CDR3 loop reads CASSFLPRVHEQYF. As DNA, the CDR3 is TGTGCCAGCAGTTTCCTGCCGAGGGTACACGAGCAGTACTTC.

V and J are TRBV19 and TRBJ2-1; the D gene is possibly TRBD1 (6 bases). There are 19 residues in the CDR3. Trimming removed 3 bases at V and 6 bases at J, with 27 bases between. CDR1 is LNHDA, CDR2 SQIVND, per germline (reference sequence). CDR3 DNA: TGTGCCAGTAGTATGCTGGGCAGGGGAGTAGAAACTCCGGGCAATGAGCAGTTCTTC. This translates into CASSMLGRGVETPGNEQFF.

This clone was observed a few times. The chain combines TRBV19 with TRBJ2-5; TRBD2 agrees at 7 bases. CDR1 LNHDA and CDR2 SQIVND come from the germline V gene (reference sequence). The CDR3 runs to 14 residues. With V trimmed by 1 base and J by 5 bases, 4 bases remained unmatched. In DNA, the CDR3 is TGTGCCAGTAGTATAGGGGGGGGGAGGGAGACCCAGTACTTC. It is translated as CASSIGGGRETQYF.

The rearrangement joins TRBV6-4 to TRBJ2-7, with D possibly TRBD2 on 6 matching bases. The CDR3 has 14 residues. The V gene lost 8 bases and the J gene lost 4 bases, with 18 bases spanning the gap. Germline values: CDR1 MRHNA, CDR2 SNTAGT. CDR3 DNA: TGTGCCAGCCGACCTGCGGGACTCAAATACGAGCAGTACTTC. The encoded protein is CASRPAGLKYEQYF.

The chain recombines TRBV2 with TRBJ1-1; the D is unclear. The germline V gene encodes CDR1 SNHLY and CDR2 FYNNEI. The CDR3 spans 13 residues. Trimming pared 8 bases from V and 3 bases from J, leaving 13 bases between. The CDR3 nucleotides are TGTGCCAGCTTCGCAATGAGTGACACTGAAGCTTTCTTT. It codes for CASFAMSDTEAFF.

The CDR3: CASSVGSSGREDTQYF. DNA of the CDR3: TGTGCCAGCAGCGTAGGGTCTAGCGGGAGGGAAGATACGCAGTATTTT. V usage is TRBV9 and J usage is TRBJ2-3, with 12 nucleotides matching TRBD2. After removal of 0 bases from V and 5 bases from J, the junction contained 4 bases not matched to a gene. Germline lookup yields CDR1 SGDLS and CDR2 YYNGEE. CDR3 length: 16 amino acids.

The chain joins TRBV19 to TRBJ1-3; D is undetermined. From germline, CDR1 is LNHDA and CDR2 SQIVND (reference sequence). CDR3 size: 15 residues. Between the trimmed V and J ends, which lost 3 bases and 0 bases, there was a span of 9 bases. The DNA for the CDR3 is TGTGCCAGTAGTATTGCCGCTAGCTCTGGAAACACCATATATTTT. Translated: CASSIAASSGNTIYF. Complete variable domain (other parts from reference TRBV19 and TRBJ1-3): DGGITQSPKYLFRKEGQNVTLSCEQNLNHDAMYWYRQDPGQGLRLIYYSQIVNDFQKGDIAEGYSVSREKKESFPLTVTSAQKNPTAFYLCASSIAASSGNTIYFGEGSWLTVV.